Shown below are 4 T cell receptor beta chains from a single sample sequenced in a study of identifying expanded T cells in peripheral blood. Some clones are missing from TCRdb's copy, which holds only in-frame ones; the method was immunoSEQ multiplex PCR. Of about 100,000 clones listed, around 85% are singletons. Specimen: blood. These receptors all come from a person aged 18-70 years in good health.

Only a few counts were recorded for this clone. The chain carries TRBV19 and TRBJ1-5; 12 positions agree with TRBD1. The CDR3 contains 14 residues. Germline lookup yields CDR1 LNHDA and CDR2 SQIVND (reference sequence). Germline trimming cut 6 bases from V and 6 bases from J; bases unmatched to any gene: 3. DNA for the CDR3: TGTGCCAGTAGCGGGACAGGGGGCCGTCAGCCCCAGCATTTT. Translation gives CASSGTGGRQPQHF.

The J gene is TRBJ2-1, the V gene TRBV7-9; 9 bases match TRBD2. The CDR3 sequence is 16 residues long. J gave up 1 base and V 5 bases, and 6 bases lay outside the gene matches. Germline-derived CDR1 and CDR2 are SEHNR and FQNEAQ (reference sequence). The CDR3 reads CASSPSSGESYNEQFF. DNA of the CDR3: TGTGCCAGCAGCCCGTCTAGCGGGGAGTCCTACAATGAGCAGTTCTTC. Full variable domain (missing parts from reference TRBV7-9 and TRBJ2-1): DTGVSQNPRHKITKRGQNVTFRCDPISEHNRLYWYRQTLGQGPEFLTYFQNEAQLEKSRLLSDRFSAERPKGSFSTLEIQRTEQGDSAMYLCASSPSSGESYNEQFFGPGTRLTVL.

The J gene is TRBJ2-2, the V gene TRBV12-5; 15 nucleotides agree with TRBD2. Losses at the gene ends were 2 bases for V and 6 bases for J; bases not matched to a gene: 19. The CDR3 is 22 residues long. CDR1 and CDR2 from the germline V gene are LGHNT and FRNRAP. The CDR3 nucleotides are TGTGCTAGTGGTTTGCCCTCGGGACTAGCGGGGGGCCGAATTCCCCGGGCCGGGGAGCTGTTTTTT. Translation gives CASGLPSGLAGGRIPRAGELFF. Using reference TRBV12-5 and TRBJ2-2 for the parts outside the CDR3, the full variable domain is DARVTQTPRHKVTEMGQEVTMRCQPILGHNTVFWYRQTMMQGLELLAYFRNRAPLDDSGMPKDRFSAEMPDATLATLKIQPSEPRDSAVYFCASGLPSGLAGGRIPRAGELFFGEGSRLTVL.

This chain uses TRBV7-2 with TRBJ2-1; D is possibly TRBD2 (7 bases). Trimming cost V 6 bases and J 6 bases, with 24 bases left between them. The CDR3 runs to 17 residues. Looked up from germline, CDR1 is SGHTA and CDR2 is FQGNSA. CDR3 sequence reads: CASSPRGAGGPVNEQFF. The DNA of the CDR3 is TGTGCCAGCAGTCCAAGGGGGGCCGGGGGGCCGGTCAATGAGCAGTTCTTC.